This T cell receptor (beta chain) was captured by sequencing in a study of shared clonotypes between healthy human individuals. General study results and limits: Sampling included only blood; tissue repertoires likely differ. Naive subsets usually exceeded memory subsets in estimated richness.

Concerning this clone: What it binds is not known.

CD45RO-negative cells were positively selected for CCR7, leaving out terminally differentiated effector memory CD45RA+ cells. Recent vaccinations or acute infections were absent in the healthy HIV-negative adult donors. Each subset's genomic DNA was shared equally among a number of immunoSEQ plates. Sequencing used immunoSEQ multiplex PCR; TCRdb keeps in-frame clones, though not all of them. The table includes hundreds of thousands of clones, 96% detected once. The sample taken for sequencing was naive CD8+ T cells sorted from blood. The receptor comes from a young woman in good health.

The CDR3 region is CASSPEGVPSYNEQFF. CDR3 DNA sequence: TGTGCCAGCAGCCCGGAGGGTGTACCCTCCTACAATGAGCAGTTCTTC. This sequence joins TRBV11-2 and TRBJ2-1; possibly TRBD2 for D (6 bases). The germline V and J ends were trimmed by 5 bases and 0 bases, with 14 bases remaining between them. The CDR3 has 16 amino acids. From germline, CDR1 is SGHAT and CDR2 FQNNGV.